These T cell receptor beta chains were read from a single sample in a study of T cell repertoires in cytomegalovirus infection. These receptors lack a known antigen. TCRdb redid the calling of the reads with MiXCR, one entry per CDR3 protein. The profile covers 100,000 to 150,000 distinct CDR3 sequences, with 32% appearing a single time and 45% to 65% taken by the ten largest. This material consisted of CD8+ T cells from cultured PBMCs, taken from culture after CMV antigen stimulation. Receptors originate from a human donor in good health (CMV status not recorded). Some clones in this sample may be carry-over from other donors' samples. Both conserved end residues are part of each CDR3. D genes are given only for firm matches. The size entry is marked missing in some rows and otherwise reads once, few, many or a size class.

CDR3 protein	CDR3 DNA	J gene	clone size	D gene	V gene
CASSPNDNEQFF	TGCGCCAGCAGCCCAAACGACAATGAGCAGTTCTTC	TRBJ2-1	NA	NA	TRBV4-1
CASSYPSAWETQYF	TGTGCCAGCAGTTACCCAAGTGCTTGGGAGACCCAGTACTTC	TRBJ2-5	NA	NA	TRBV6-2/TRBV6-3
CASSPWGNGGSSDTQYF	TGTGCCAGCAGCCCCTGGGGGAACGGGGGAAGCTCAGATACGCAGTATTTT	TRBJ2-3	few	NA	TRBV7-2
CASSGVTGDEKLFF	TGTGCCAGCAGTGGGGTTACGGGAGATGAAAAACTGTTTTTT	TRBJ1-4	NA	NA	TRBV27
CASGPEEGWNYGYTF	TGTGCCAGCGGACCAGAGGAGGGTTGGAACTATGGCTACACCTTC	TRBJ1-2	NA	NA	TRBV7-9
CASSLTGGLPEKLFF	TGCGCCAGCAGCCTTACGGGAGGACTCCCCGAAAAACTGTTTTTT	TRBJ1-4	NA	NA	TRBV4-1
CASSLGGHRARGIYF	TGTGCCAGCAGTTTAGGCGGACACAGAGCGAGGGGCATATATTTT	TRBJ1-3	many	NA	TRBV12-3/TRBV12-4
CASSDEPGGVYQPQHF	TGTGCCAGCAGTGACGAGCCAGGGGGCGTCTATCAGCCCCAGCATTTT	TRBJ1-5	few	TRBD1	TRBV6-1
CASSSPPGQLARGYEQYF	TGTGCCAGCAGTTCACCTCCGGGACAGCTAGCGCGAGGATACGAGCAGTACTTC	TRBJ2-7	NA	NA	TRBV6-1
CASSQSGVGAYEQYF	TGTGCCAGTAGCCAAAGTGGAGTGGGAGCCTACGAGCAGTACTTC	TRBJ2-7	few	NA	TRBV19
CASSWGDEQFF	TGTGCCAGCAGCTGGGGGGATGAGCAGTTCTTC	TRBJ2-1	NA	NA	TRBV25-1
CASSLRLTPSPSNEQYF	TGCGCCAGCAGCTTGCGCCTAACTCCTTCCCCGTCTAACGAGCAGTACTTC	TRBJ2-7	NA	NA	TRBV5-1
CASSVETGVATDTQYF	TGTGCCAGCAGCGTAGAGACAGGCGTGGCCACAGATACGCAGTATTTT	TRBJ2-3	NA	NA	TRBV9
CASSWGSLNTEAFF	TGTGCCAGCAGTTGGGGCAGCTTGAACACTGAAGCTTTCTTT	TRBJ1-1	NA	NA	TRBV27
CASSSAGGDGYTF	TGTGCCAGCAGCTCGGCGGGAGGGGATGGCTACACCTTC	TRBJ1-2	NA	NA	TRBV7-6
CSARWQAGELFF	TGCAGTGCTAGGTGGCAGGCCGGGGAGCTGTTTTTT	TRBJ2-2	NA	NA	TRBV20-1
CASSLAGGAWYNEQFF	TGTGCCAGCAGCTTAGCAGGGGGCGCATGGTACAATGAGCAGTTCTTC	TRBJ2-1	NA	TRBD1	TRBV11-1
CASSPQDSFYEQYF	TGTGCCAGCAGTCCCCAAGACAGTTTCTACGAGCAGTACTTC	TRBJ2-7	many	NA	TRBV12-3/TRBV12-4
CASWVRTEAFF	TGTGCCAGCTGGGTGAGGACTGAAGCTTTCTTT	TRBJ1-1	NA	NA	TRBV6-6
CASSLYAGTAAGELFF	TGTGCCAGCAGCCTATACGCCGGGACGGCCGCCGGGGAGCTGTTTTTT	TRBJ2-2	few	NA	TRBV7-8
CASSLAVGLSNYQPQHF	TGTGCCAGCAGCTTAGCTGTCGGCTTGTCGAATTACCAGCCCCAGCATTTT	TRBJ1-5	NA	NA	TRBV7-8
CASSYGTGGGQPQHF	TGCGCCAGCAGCTACGGGACAGGGGGGGGGCAGCCCCAGCATTTT	TRBJ1-5	NA	TRBD1	TRBV5-1
CASSLLGQGEIYEQYF	TGTGCCAGCAGCTTACTGGGACAGGGGGAGATTTACGAGCAGTACTTC	TRBJ2-7	few	TRBD1	TRBV7-2
CASSLDGVGTDTQYF	TGCGCCAGCAGCTTGGACGGGGTTGGCACAGATACGCAGTATTTT	TRBJ2-3	once	NA	TRBV5-1
CASSLDGTGNYTF	TGTGCCAGCAGCTTAGACGGAACAGGGAACTACACCTTC	TRBJ1-2	NA	NA	TRBV7-9
CASSTQPGGSYNEQFF	TGTGCCAGCAGCACGCAACCGGGGGGGTCCTACAATGAGCAGTTCTTC	TRBJ2-1	few	TRBD2	TRBV7-2
CASSPGQFSTDTQYF	TGTGCCAGCAGCCCCGGCCAGTTTAGCACAGATACGCAGTATTTT	TRBJ2-3	many	NA	TRBV7-2
CASSLDRVQIKNIQYF	TGTGCCAGCAGCTTAGACAGGGTCCAGATTAAAAACATTCAGTACTTC	TRBJ2-4	few	NA	TRBV7-9
CSAREGLDRLYTDTQYF	TGCAGTGCTAGAGAAGGCCTAGACAGGCTTTACACAGATACGCAGTATTTT	TRBJ2-3	few	NA	TRBV20-1
CASSLGQAFYGYTF	TGTGCCAGCAGTCTCGGACAGGCTTTCTATGGCTACACCTTC	TRBJ1-2	NA	TRBD1	TRBV12-3/TRBV12-4
CASSQSRDFGNQPQHF	TGCGCCAGCAGCCAGAGCCGGGACTTTGGCAATCAGCCCCAGCATTTT	TRBJ1-5	NA	NA	TRBV4-1
CASSEDRRVNTEAFF	TGTGCCAGCAGTGAGGACAGGAGGGTGAACACTGAAGCTTTCTTT	TRBJ1-1	NA	TRBD1	TRBV6-1
CASSSGTAFYGYTF	TGTGCCAGCAGCTCGGGGACAGCCTTCTATGGCTACACCTTC	TRBJ1-2	NA	TRBD1	TRBV7-9
CASSSYSWGGETEAFF	TGTGCCAGCAGCTCATATTCTTGGGGGGGAGAGACTGAAGCTTTCTTT	TRBJ1-1	NA	NA	TRBV7-2
CATSGGQGITIYEQYF	TGTGCCACCAGCGGGGGGCAGGGAATTACCATATACGAGCAGTACTTC	TRBJ2-7	NA	NA	TRBV15
CAIVSGDSGANVLTF	TGTGCCATCGTTTCAGGGGACTCTGGGGCCAACGTCCTGACTTTC	TRBJ2-6	NA	NA	TRBV10-3
CASRISGGAGEQFF	TGTGCCAGCAGGATTAGCGGGGGGGCCGGTGAGCAGTTCTTC	TRBJ2-1	NA	TRBD2	TRBV12-3/TRBV12-4
CASAPTTDTGELFF	TGTGCCAGCGCCCCCACGACCGACACCGGGGAGCTGTTTTTT	TRBJ2-2	NA	NA	TRBV6-4
CASSLAPLYEQYF	TGTGCCAGCAGTTTAGCCCCCCTCTACGAGCAGTACTTC	TRBJ2-7	few	NA	TRBV12-3/TRBV12-4
CASSWGLAGGSSYEQFF	TGTGCCAGCAGCTGGGGACTAGCGGGGGGAAGCTCCTACGAGCAGTTCTTC	TRBJ2-1	NA	TRBD2	TRBV7-8
CASSLKNRDLGYPYEQYF	TGTGCCAGCAGCCTAAAAAACCGGGACCTTGGGTACCCTTACGAGCAGTACTTC	TRBJ2-7	NA	NA	TRBV7-6
CSAQPLSYEQYF	TGCAGTGCCCAGCCCCTCTCCTACGAGCAGTACTTC	TRBJ2-7	NA	NA	TRBV20-1
CSASVWGTEAFF	TGCAGTGCTAGCGTATGGGGCACTGAAGCTTTCTTT	TRBJ1-1	NA	NA	TRBV20-1
CASSHTGPVLYEQYF	TGTGCCAGCAGTCATACAGGGCCCGTACTCTACGAGCAGTACTTC	TRBJ2-7	few	NA	TRBV28
CSAANDQGDYEQYF	TGCAGTGCTGCAAATGACCAGGGCGACTACGAGCAGTACTTC	TRBJ2-7	NA	NA	TRBV20-1
CASSRTDSRNEKLFF	TGTGCCAGCAGCCGTACGGATTCCCGAAATGAAAAACTGTTTTTT	TRBJ1-4	NA	NA	TRBV7-2
CASSIASGGLNEQFF	TGTGCCAGTAGTATAGCTAGCGGGGGTCTGAATGAGCAGTTCTTC	TRBJ2-1	NA	TRBD2	TRBV19
CASTPSETQYF	TGTGCCAGCACCCCTTCAGAGACCCAGTACTTC	TRBJ2-5	many	NA	TRBV7-6
CAISELPDGTKFGGEKLFF	TGTGCCATCAGTGAGTTACCGGACGGTACTAAATTCGGCGGTGAAAAACTGTTTTTT	TRBJ1-4	NA	NA	TRBV10-3
CASSQAPPNTEAFF	TGCGCCAGCAGCCAAGCACCGCCGAACACTGAAGCTTTCTTT	TRBJ1-1	few	NA	TRBV4-1